Given below is one T cell receptor beta chain in context. Its antigen is not known. The CDR3 is made up of 15 amino acids. The germline CDR1 and CDR2 sequences are SGHTA and FQGNSA. Trimming stripped 5 bases from V and 5 bases from J, with 15 bases between. The data derive from a study of cytomegalovirus exposure and HLA in healthy donors. Notes on the study in general: Per a prior analysis, the majority of TCR beta V segments were productive roughly 87% or roughly 30% of the time.

Primers for the PCR totalled 60 Vbeta and 13 Jbeta. Here immunoSEQ multiplex PCR was the method, and the copy in TCRdb shows in-frame clones only, minus some. This listing includes around 110,000 clones. The sequenced sample was PBMCs. This sequence was found in a man between 25 and 39 years old in good health and CMV-seronegative. The V and J genes are TRBV7-2 and TRBJ2-2; D might be TRBD1 (6 bases). CDR3 amino acids: CASSTTGTLTGELFF. CDR3 nucleotides: TGTGCCAGCAGCACCACCGGGACACTAACCGGGGAGCTGTTTTTT.